The rows below give T cell receptor beta chains drawn from one sample of a study of CD8+CD57+ T cells in acquired aplastic anemia. TCRdb itself ran the reads through MiXCR, one entry per CDR3 protein. Here the sample spans some 180,000 distinct CDR3 sequences, roughly half being singletons. Sequencing input: sorted CD4+, CD8+, or CD8+CD57+ T cells (not recorded which) from PBMCs. The receptors originated from a human donor in good health. The CDR3 runs from the conserved cysteine through the conserved F or W. D genes are given only for firm matches. Some rows have no size entry. The others give once, few or many, or a class for an expanded clone.

d_gene: TRBD2; j_gene: TRBJ2-7; v_gene: TRBV5-1; abundance: many; CDR3nt: TGCGCCAGCAGAATCTCTAGCGGGAGGGCCCTCGAGCAGTACTTC; CDR3aa: CASRISSGRALEQYF
d_gene: .; j_gene: TRBJ1-1; v_gene: TRBV29-1; abundance: few; CDR3nt: TGCAGCGTTGGAAGACTCGTCACTGAAGCTTTCTTT; CDR3aa: CSVGRLVTEAFF
d_gene: TRBD2; j_gene: TRBJ2-1; v_gene: TRBV20-1; abundance: many; CDR3nt: TGCAGTGCCACACGGCACGGGGGGGCACACTCCTACAATGAGCAGTTCTTC; CDR3aa: CSATRHGGAHSYNEQFF
d_gene: TRBD1; j_gene: TRBJ2-2; v_gene: TRBV6-5; abundance: .; CDR3nt: TGTGCCAGCAGTTACAGAGCAGGGGGCGAGGAGCTGTTTTTT; CDR3aa: CASSYRAGGEELFF
d_gene: TRBD1; j_gene: TRBJ2-7; v_gene: TRBV4-1; abundance: many; CDR3nt: TGCGCCAGCAGCCAGAGGGGGCCGCTGACGCGGGACGAGCAGTACTTC; CDR3aa: CASSQRGPLTRDEQYF
d_gene: TRBD1; j_gene: TRBJ2-7; v_gene: TRBV20-1; abundance: many; CDR3nt: TGCAGTGCTAGAGGTGGAGGACAGGGGGCTAGAAGCTACGAGCAGTACTTC; CDR3aa: CSARGGGQGARSYEQYF
d_gene: .; j_gene: TRBJ2-1; v_gene: TRBV12-5; abundance: many; CDR3nt: TGTGCTAGTGGTTTGGAACCCCACAATGAGCAGTTCTTC; CDR3aa: CASGLEPHNEQFF
d_gene: .; j_gene: TRBJ2-7; v_gene: TRBV20-1; abundance: .; CDR3nt: TGCAGCGCCGGGGATCCCTACGAGCAGTACTTC; CDR3aa: CSAGDPYEQYF
d_gene: .; j_gene: TRBJ1-5; v_gene: TRBV10-3; abundance: .; CDR3nt: TGTGCCATCTCTGAAGGGATGAGCAATCAGCCCCAGCATTTT; CDR3aa: CAISEGMSNQPQHF
d_gene: TRBD2; j_gene: TRBJ2-2; v_gene: TRBV5-4; abundance: .; CDR3nt: TGTGCCAGCAGCTTGGGGGGGGGAAGGGATCGCACCGGGGAGCTGGTTTTT; CDR3aa: CASSLGGGRDRTGELVF
d_gene: .; j_gene: TRBJ1-1; v_gene: TRBV7-3; abundance: many; CDR3nt: TGTGCCAGCAGCCTCCAGTTGGGGGCTGAAGCTTTCTTT; CDR3aa: CASSLQLGAEAFF
d_gene: .; j_gene: TRBJ1-4; v_gene: TRBV2; abundance: few; CDR3nt: TGTGCCAGCAGCTCAGACTTTAATGAAAAACTGTTTTTT; CDR3aa: CASSSDFNEKLFF
d_gene: .; j_gene: TRBJ1-4; v_gene: TRBV2; abundance: few; CDR3nt: TGTGCCAGCAGTGCGGGACTTGATGAAAAACTGTTTTTT; CDR3aa: CASSAGLDEKLFF
d_gene: .; j_gene: TRBJ1-2; v_gene: TRBV5-1; abundance: many; CDR3nt: TGCGCCAGCAGCTTGGATGGAACCTCCTACTATGACTACACCTTC; CDR3aa: CASSLDGTSYYDYTF
d_gene: TRBD2; j_gene: TRBJ2-1; v_gene: TRBV11-1; abundance: .; CDR3nt: TGTGCCAGCAGCAGCCGATTAGCGGGGCCCTACAATGAGCAGTTCTTC; CDR3aa: CASSSRLAGPYNEQFF
d_gene: .; j_gene: TRBJ2-7; v_gene: TRBV11-1; abundance: many; CDR3nt: TGTGCCAGCAGCCAACGGGACTTATACGAGCAGTACTTC; CDR3aa: CASSQRDLYEQYF
d_gene: TRBD1; j_gene: TRBJ2-1; v_gene: TRBV24-1; abundance: once; CDR3nt: TGTGCCACCAGTGCTAGAGGGGACAGGGAGTACAATGAGCAGTTCTTC; CDR3aa: CATSARGDREYNEQFF
d_gene: TRBD2; j_gene: TRBJ2-5; v_gene: TRBV7-3; abundance: few; CDR3nt: TGTGCTAGAGATCCTGGACTAGCGGGAGGAGGGACCCAGTACTTC; CDR3aa: CARDPGLAGGGTQYF
d_gene: .; j_gene: TRBJ2-7; v_gene: TRBV27; abundance: .; CDR3nt: TGTGCCATCGGGCCGGGTCATGACGAGCAGTACTTC; CDR3aa: CAIGPGHDEQYF
d_gene: TRBD1; j_gene: TRBJ1-5; v_gene: TRBV15; abundance: few; CDR3nt: TGTGCCACCAGCAGGGGGACAGTGTATAGCAATCAGCCCCAGCATTTT; CDR3aa: CATSRGTVYSNQPQHF
d_gene: TRBD2; j_gene: TRBJ2-3; v_gene: TRBV24-1; abundance: .; CDR3nt: TGTGCCACCAGTGATTCACTAGCGGTAAATACAGATACGCAGTATTTT; CDR3aa: CATSDSLAVNTDTQYF
d_gene: .; j_gene: TRBJ1-1; v_gene: TRBV7-9; abundance: many; CDR3nt: TGTGCCAGCAGCTTCACACTCCAGGGGCTAGGCACTGAAGCTTTCTTT; CDR3aa: CASSFTLQGLGTEAFF
d_gene: .; j_gene: TRBJ2-7; v_gene: TRBV2; abundance: many; CDR3nt: TGTGCCAGCAGTGATTGGGTCGGAACCTACGAGCAGTACTTC; CDR3aa: CASSDWVGTYEQYF
d_gene: TRBD2; j_gene: TRBJ2-5; v_gene: TRBV6-1; abundance: many; CDR3nt: TGTGCCAGCACCAATAGCGGGACCCCTCAAGAGACCCAGTACTTC; CDR3aa: CASTNSGTPQETQYF
d_gene: .; j_gene: TRBJ1-3; v_gene: TRBV6-1; abundance: .; CDR3nt: TGTGCCAGCAGTGAGGAACTTGGCTCTGGAAACACCATATATTTT; CDR3aa: CASSEELGSGNTIYF
d_gene: .; j_gene: TRBJ1-6; v_gene: TRBV6-1; abundance: many; CDR3nt: TGTGTCGTAGCTAAGGGAGCGGGTAATTCACCCCTCCACTTT; CDR3aa: CVVAKGAGNSPLHF
d_gene: TRBD1; j_gene: TRBJ2-5; v_gene: TRBV9; abundance: .; CDR3nt: TGTGCCAGCAGCGACTCAACCGGGACAGGGTACCAAGAGACCCAGTACTTC; CDR3aa: CASSDSTGTGYQETQYF
d_gene: .; j_gene: TRBJ2-5; v_gene: TRBV7-3; abundance: .; CDR3nt: TGTGCCAGCAGCCAAATACTTCCACCGGGGGAGACCCAGTACTTC; CDR3aa: CASSQILPPGETQYF
d_gene: TRBD2; j_gene: TRBJ2-3; v_gene: TRBV2; abundance: .; CDR3nt: TGTGCCAGCACCTCCGGGACTAGAGCGGCAGATACGCAGTATTTT; CDR3aa: CASTSGTRAADTQYF
d_gene: .; j_gene: TRBJ2-4; v_gene: TRBV4-2; abundance: .; CDR3nt: TGTGCCAGCAGCCAAGAGGAACGGCTGTGGGTCAAAAACATTCAGTACTTC; CDR3aa: CASSQEERLWVKNIQYF
d_gene: .; j_gene: TRBJ2-1; v_gene: TRBV5-1; abundance: many; CDR3nt: TGCGCCAGCAGGGTAACGGCAAGCTCCTACAATGAGCAGTTCTTC; CDR3aa: CASRVTASSYNEQFF
d_gene: .; j_gene: TRBJ2-1; v_gene: TRBV3-1; abundance: .; CDR3nt: TGTGCCAGCAGCCAAGATGGGTACGCAAGCTCCTACAATGAGCAGTTCTTC; CDR3aa: CASSQDGYASSYNEQFF
d_gene: .; j_gene: TRBJ1-2; v_gene: TRBV5-4; abundance: many; CDR3nt: TGTGCCAGCAGCTTGGTTGGCAGGGGCGGGGGCTACACCTTC; CDR3aa: CASSLVGRGGGYTF
d_gene: .; j_gene: TRBJ2-3; v_gene: TRBV19; abundance: .; CDR3nt: TGTGCCAGTGGCCGAGGGCAAAGCACAGATACGCAGTATTTT; CDR3aa: CASGRGQSTDTQYF
d_gene: TRBD2; j_gene: TRBJ2-1; v_gene: TRBV24-1; abundance: few; CDR3nt: TGTGCCACCAGTGATTCTAGCGGGGGTAACAATGAGCAGTTCTTC; CDR3aa: CATSDSSGGNNEQFF
d_gene: .; j_gene: TRBJ2-1; v_gene: TRBV6-5; abundance: many; CDR3nt: TGTGCCAGCGGGACCCAGGGAGCCTACAATGAGCAGTTCTTC; CDR3aa: CASGTQGAYNEQFF
d_gene: .; j_gene: TRBJ2-5; v_gene: TRBV7-9; abundance: many; CDR3nt: TGTGCCAGCAGCTTTGTCCGGGAGACCCAGTACTTC; CDR3aa: CASSFVRETQYF
d_gene: .; j_gene: TRBJ1-2; v_gene: TRBV29-1; abundance: .; CDR3nt: TGCAGCGTTGCGGGGGATTATGGCTACACCTTC; CDR3aa: CSVAGDYGYTF
d_gene: .; j_gene: TRBJ2-1; v_gene: TRBV7-9; abundance: many; CDR3nt: TGTGCCAGCAGCTTAGCAGGTGCCAGAAATGAGCAGTTCTTC; CDR3aa: CASSLAGARNEQFF
d_gene: .; j_gene: TRBJ1-2; v_gene: TRBV29-1; abundance: .; CDR3nt: TGCAGCGTTGCTGCCAGTTCTTATGGCTACACCTTC; CDR3aa: CSVAASSYGYTF